This T cell receptor (beta chain) was profiled in a study of control samples from healthy donors and cancer patients. The CDR3 is 16 amino acids. J lost 0 bases, V lost 0 bases, and 2 bases had no gene match. The germline V gene has CDR1 SGHNT and CDR2 YYREEE (reference sequence). The data were produced by immunoSEQ multiplex PCR, yet TCRdb's version contains in-frame clones alone and is incomplete. Of about 120,000 clones in the sample, about nine tenths were seen once. The source material was blood. V gene TRBV5-4 combines with J gene TRBJ2-7; 11 positions agree with TRBD2. The sequence was collected from a man in his forties or fifties in good health. In DNA form, the CDR3 reads TGTGCCAGCAGCTTGGGACTAGCGGGGTTCTCCTACGAGCAGTACTTC. Its protein is CASSLGLAGFSYEQYF. The whole variable domain, remainder taken from reference TRBV5-4 and TRBJ2-7, is ETGVTQSPTHLIKTRGQQVTLRCSSQSGHNTVSWYQQALGQGPQFIFQYYREEENGRGNFPPRFSGLQFPNYSSELNVNALELDDSALYLCASSLGLAGFSYEQYFGPGTRLTVT.